This record covers a single T cell receptor beta chain. Its antigen remains unidentified. This entry is derived from a study of response to subunit inactivated influenza vaccine. Study observations and caveats: Authors suggested each seasonal flu vaccination may recruit only limited numbers of new T cells.

TCRdb redid the calling of the RT-PCR reads with MiXCR, one entry per CDR3 protein. The table records fewer than 400,000 distinct CDR3 sequences, just over 20% of them present only once. The CDR3 spans 14 residues. Trimming took 0 bases from V and 4 from J, leaving 10 bases between them. Per the germline V gene, CDR1 is SGHRS and CDR2 is YFSETQ. This rearrangement joins TRBV5-1 to TRBJ1-2; D possibly corresponds to TRBD1 (5 bases). The specimen was PBMCs from blood, collected about 20 months after vaccination. The origin of this receptor is a man aged 50 to 69 who received an inactivated influenza vaccine. Written as DNA, the CDR3 is TGCGCCAGCAGCTTGGAACCAGGGAGCTATGGCTACACCTTC. It translates to CASSLEPGSYGYTF.